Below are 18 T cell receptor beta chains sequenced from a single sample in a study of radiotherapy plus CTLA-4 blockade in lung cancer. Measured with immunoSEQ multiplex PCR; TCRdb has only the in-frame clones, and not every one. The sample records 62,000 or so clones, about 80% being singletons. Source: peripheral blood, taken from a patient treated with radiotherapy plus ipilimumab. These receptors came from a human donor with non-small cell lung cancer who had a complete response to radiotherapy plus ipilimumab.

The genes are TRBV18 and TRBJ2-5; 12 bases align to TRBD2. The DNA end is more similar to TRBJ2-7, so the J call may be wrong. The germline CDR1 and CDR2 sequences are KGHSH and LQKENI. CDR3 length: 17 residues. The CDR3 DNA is TGTGCCAGCTCCCAAACCACTAGCGGGGGGATCTCCTACGAGCAGTACTTC. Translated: CASSQTTSGGISYEQYF.

CDR3 nucleotides: TGCAGCGTGAGCACGGGCAGCCAAAACATTCAGTACTTC. Residues: CSVSTGSQNIQYF. The chain recombines TRBV29-1 with TRBJ2-4; D is unresolved. The CDR3 runs 13 residues. V lost 6 bases, J lost 5 bases, and 14 bases lay in between. Germline V CDR1 and CDR2: SQVTM, ANQGSEA.

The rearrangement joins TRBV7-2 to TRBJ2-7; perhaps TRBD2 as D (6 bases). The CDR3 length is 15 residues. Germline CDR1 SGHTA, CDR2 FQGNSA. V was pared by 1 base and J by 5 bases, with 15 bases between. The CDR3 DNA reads TGTGCCAGCAGCTTAGAGGCGGGGTTCGGAGACGAGCAGTACTTC. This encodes CASSLEAGFGDEQYF. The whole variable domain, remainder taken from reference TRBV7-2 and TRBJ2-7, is GAGVSQSPSNKVTEKGKDVELRCDPISGHTALYWYRQSLGQGLEFLIYFQGNSAPDKSGLPSDRFSAERTGGSVSTLTIQRTQQEDSAVYLCASSLEAGFGDEQYFGPGTRLTVT.

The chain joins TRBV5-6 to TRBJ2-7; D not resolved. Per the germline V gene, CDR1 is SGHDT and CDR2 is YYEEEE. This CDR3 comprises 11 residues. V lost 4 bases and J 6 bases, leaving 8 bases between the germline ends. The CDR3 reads CASSRDIEQYF. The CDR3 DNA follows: TGTGCCAGCAGCCGAGATATCGAGCAGTACTTC. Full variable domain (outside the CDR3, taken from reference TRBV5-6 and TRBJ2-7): DAGVTQSPTHLIKTRGQQVTLRCSPKSGHDTVSWYQQALGQGPQFIFQYYEEEERQRGNFPDRFSGHQFPNYSSELNVNALLLGDSALYLCASSRDIEQYFGPGTRLTVT.

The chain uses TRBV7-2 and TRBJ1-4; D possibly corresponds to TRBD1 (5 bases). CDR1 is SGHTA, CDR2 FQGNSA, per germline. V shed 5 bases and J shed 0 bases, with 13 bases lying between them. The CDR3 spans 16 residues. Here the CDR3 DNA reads TGTGCCAGCAGCCCGGGGGGGGGAACAACTAATGAAAAACTGTTTTTT. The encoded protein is CASSPGGGTTNEKLFF.

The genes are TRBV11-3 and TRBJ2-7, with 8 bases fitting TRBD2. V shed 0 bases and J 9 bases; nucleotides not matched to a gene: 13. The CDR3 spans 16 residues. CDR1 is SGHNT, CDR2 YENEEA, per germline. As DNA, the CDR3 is TGTGCCAGCAGCTTAGATCACGGGCTAGCGGGTGGCTTGCAGTACGTC. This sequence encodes CASSLDHGLAGGLQYV.

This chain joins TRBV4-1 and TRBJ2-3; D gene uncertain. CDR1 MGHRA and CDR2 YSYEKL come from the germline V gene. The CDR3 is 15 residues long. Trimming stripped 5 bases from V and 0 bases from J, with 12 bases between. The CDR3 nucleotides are TGCGCCAGCAGCGCTACTACCTGGAGCACAGATACGCAGTATTTT. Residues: CASSATTWSTDTQYF.

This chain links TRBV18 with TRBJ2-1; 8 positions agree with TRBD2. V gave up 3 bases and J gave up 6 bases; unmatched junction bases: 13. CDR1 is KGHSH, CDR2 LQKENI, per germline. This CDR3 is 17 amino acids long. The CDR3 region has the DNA TGTGCCAGCTCACCCCTGGGAGCGGGACTAGGAGGCAATGAGCAGTTCTTC. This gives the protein CASSPLGAGLGGNEQFF.

The CDR3 is CASSVETRIPREQFF. CDR3 coding DNA: TGTGCCAGCAGCGTCGAGACTAGGATTCCTAGGGAGCAGTTCTTC. The chain carries TRBV9 and TRBJ2-1, with D possibly matching TRBD2 (6 bases). CDR1 and CDR2 from the germline V gene are SGDLS and YYNGEE. Trimming stripped 2 bases from V and 10 bases from J, with 19 bases between. There are 15 residues in the CDR3.

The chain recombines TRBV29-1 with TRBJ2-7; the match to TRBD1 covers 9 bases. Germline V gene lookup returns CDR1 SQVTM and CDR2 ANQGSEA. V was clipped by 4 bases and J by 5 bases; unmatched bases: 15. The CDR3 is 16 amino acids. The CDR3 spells CSVARATGTGSHEQYF. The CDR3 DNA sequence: TGCAGCGTTGCCAGGGCGACCGGGACAGGGTCCCACGAGCAGTACTTC.

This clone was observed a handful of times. The CDR3 DNA reads TGTGCCATCAGTGAGTCTCTGGGACCCACCTACGAGCAGTACTTC. Protein sequence: CAISESLGPTYEQYF. The chain employs TRBV10-3 and TRBJ2-7, with D perhaps TRBD1 or TRBD2 (5 bases each). The CDR3 is made up of 15 amino acids. V was shortened by 0 bases and J by 2 bases, with 11 bases between the two germline ends. Per germline, CDR1 ENHRY and CDR2 SYGVKD.

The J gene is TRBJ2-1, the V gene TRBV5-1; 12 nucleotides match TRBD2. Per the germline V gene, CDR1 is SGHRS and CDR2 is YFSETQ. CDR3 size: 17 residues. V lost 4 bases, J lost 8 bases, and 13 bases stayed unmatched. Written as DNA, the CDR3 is TGCGCCAGCAGCCGGACTAGCGGGACCTCCCGGGTGGATGAGCAGTTCTTC. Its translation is CASSRTSGTSRVDEQFF.

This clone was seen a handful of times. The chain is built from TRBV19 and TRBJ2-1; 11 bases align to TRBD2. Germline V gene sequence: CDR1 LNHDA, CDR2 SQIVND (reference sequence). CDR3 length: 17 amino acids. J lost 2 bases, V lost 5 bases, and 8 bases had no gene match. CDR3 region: CASSGASGRRTYNEQFF. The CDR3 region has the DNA TGTGCCAGTAGTGGTGCTAGCGGGAGGAGGACCTACAATGAGCAGTTCTTC.

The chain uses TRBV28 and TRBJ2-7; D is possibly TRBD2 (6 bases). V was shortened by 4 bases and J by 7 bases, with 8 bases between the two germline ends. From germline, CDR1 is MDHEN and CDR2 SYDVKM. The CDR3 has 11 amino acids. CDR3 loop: CASSSRGEQYV. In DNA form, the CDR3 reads TGTGCCAGCAGTTCCCGGGGGGAGCAGTACGTC.

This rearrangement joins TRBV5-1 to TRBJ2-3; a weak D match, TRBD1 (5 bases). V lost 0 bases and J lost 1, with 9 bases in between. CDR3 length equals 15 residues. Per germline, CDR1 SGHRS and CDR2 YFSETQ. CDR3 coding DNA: TGCGCCAGCAGCTTGGCCGCAGGGCGCACAGATACGCAGTATTTT. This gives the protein CASSLAAGRTDTQYF.

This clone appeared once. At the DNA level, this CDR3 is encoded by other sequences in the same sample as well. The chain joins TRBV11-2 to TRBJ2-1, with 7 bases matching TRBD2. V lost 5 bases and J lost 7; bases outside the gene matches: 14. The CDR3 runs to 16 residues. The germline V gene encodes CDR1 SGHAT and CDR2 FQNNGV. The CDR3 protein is CASSARLAGAGNEQFF. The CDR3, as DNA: TGTGCCAGCAGCGCAAGACTGGCGGGAGCGGGTAATGAGCAGTTCTTC.

The CDR3, as DNA: TGTGCCAGCAGTTCCTATCTTGGGGCAGATACGCAGTATTTT. Its translation: CASSSYLGADTQYF. The V call is TRBV27, the J call TRBJ2-3; no definite D call. This CDR3 has 14 residues. V shed 4 bases and J shed 4 bases, with 12 bases lying between them. Per germline, CDR1 MNHEY and CDR2 SMNVEV (reference sequence).

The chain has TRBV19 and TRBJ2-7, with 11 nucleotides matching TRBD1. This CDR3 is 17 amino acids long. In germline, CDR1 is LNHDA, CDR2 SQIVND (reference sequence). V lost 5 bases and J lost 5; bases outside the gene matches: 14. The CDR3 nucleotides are TGTGCCAGTAGTGTCTACGGGACAGGGGGGACTGTGAACGAGCAGTACTTC. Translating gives CASSVYGTGGTVNEQYF. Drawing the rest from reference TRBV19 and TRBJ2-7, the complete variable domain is DGGITQSPKYLFRKEGQNVTLSCEQNLNHDAMYWYRQDPGQGLRLIYYSQIVNDFQKGDIAEGYSVSREKKESFPLTVTSAQKNPTAFYLCASSVYGTGGTVNEQYFGPGTRLTVT.